The 17 T cell receptor beta chains in this list originate from one sample, sequenced in a study of control samples from healthy donors and cancer patients. Profiled with immunoSEQ multiplex PCR; TCRdb holds only in-frame clones, not every one. The sample consists of roughly 370,000 clones, approximately 92% of them appearing once. Sequenced: PBMCs. These receptors all stem from a man in his forties with head and neck cancer.

With regard to this clone: Different DNA sequences within this sample yield the same CDR3. The chain couples TRBV27 to TRBJ2-7; D is perhaps TRBD2 (5 bases). This CDR3 region has 13 residues. Trimming removed 5 bases at V and 4 bases at J, with 12 bases between. Germline CDR1 is MNHEY and CDR2 is SMNVEV (reference sequence). CDR3 amino acids: CASSPRTGYEQYF. The CDR3 DNA follows: TGTGCCAGCAGTCCCAGGACGGGGTACGAGCAGTACTTC.

This clone showed up just once. The chain carries TRBV24-1 and TRBJ2-7, with D unclear. CDR3 size: 11 residues. Germline V lookup: CDR1 KGHDR, CDR2 SFDVKD. The CDR3 bases are TGTGACTCAACGGGCTCCTACGAGCAGTACTTC. Amino acid sequence: CDSTGSYEQYF.

This chain uses TRBV4-1 with TRBJ2-3; 9 positions agree with TRBD1. This CDR3 has 14 amino acids. V was pared by 1 base and J by 5 bases, with 1 base of the junction left unmatched. The germline V gene has CDR1 MGHRA and CDR2 YSYEKL. DNA of the CDR3: TGCGCCAGCAGCCAAGGACAGGGGGAAGATACGCAGTATTTT. Translating it yields CASSQGQGEDTQYF.

J is TRBJ2-7 and V is TRBV6-5; the match to TRBD2 covers 8 bases. The length of the CDR3 is 15 residues. The V and J ends lost 1 base and 3 bases, in that order; junction bases with no gene match: 5. Per the germline V gene, CDR1 is MNHEY and CDR2 is SVGAGI. CDR3 nucleotide sequence: TGTGCCAGCAGTTACTTGTCGGGAGGGTTCTACGAGCAGTACTTC. This codes for CASSYLSGGFYEQYF.

CDR3: CASSRQKDRGTQETQYF. The CDR3 DNA follows: TGTGCCAGCAGCCGCCAAAAGGACAGGGGGACGCAAGAGACCCAGTACTTC. The chain has TRBV3-1 (or the pseudogene TRBV3-2) and TRBJ2-5, with 10 bases that match TRBD1. V lost 4 bases, J lost 2 bases, and 10 bases stayed unmatched. The CDR3 runs 17 residues. The germline V gene encodes CDR1 LGHDT and CDR2 YNNKEL (reference sequence).

This chain links TRBV11-2 with TRBJ2-7; 9 positions agree with TRBD1. Germline loops: CDR1 SGHAT, CDR2 FQNNGV. The CDR3 runs to 17 residues. After removal of 5 bases from V and 4 bases from J, the junction contained 15 bases not matched to a gene. This chain's CDR3 is CASSRLATGTGSYEQYF. In DNA form, the CDR3 reads TGTGCCAGCAGCCGCCTGGCCACCGGGACAGGGAGTTACGAGCAGTACTTC.

The chain joins TRBV19 to TRBJ1-1, with D hard to call. This CDR3 has 15 residues. The germline V gene has CDR1 LNHDA and CDR2 SQIVND (reference sequence). Trimming took off 4 bases at V and 3 bases at J, with 15 bases between the two ends. The chain's CDR3 is CASSTHQLGYTEAFF. For the CDR3, the DNA is TGTGCCAGTAGTACTCACCAGTTGGGCTACACTGAAGCTTTCTTT.

The V and J genes are TRBV7-8 and TRBJ1-5, with a tentative D call TRBD1 (6 bases). V lost 1 base and J lost 3, with 10 bases in between. There are 15 residues in the CDR3. Germline assignment: CDR1 SGHVS and CDR2 FQNEAQ. Written as DNA, the CDR3 is TGTGCCAGCAGCTTAGAGGGGGGGCTCAATCAGCCCCAGCATTTT. It yields the protein CASSLEGGLNQPQHF.

The rearrangement uses TRBV27 and TRBJ2-5, with a tentative D call TRBD2 (5 bases). The V gene lost 6 bases and the J gene lost 4 bases, with 9 bases spanning the gap. The V gene's germline CDR1 is MNHEY and CDR2 SMNVEV (reference sequence). The CDR3 length is 12 residues. As DNA, the CDR3 is TGTGCCAGCAGCCACGGAGGAGAGACCCAGTACTTC. Translating it yields CASSHGGETQYF.

V and J are TRBV7-3 and TRBJ2-3, with TRBD2 matching over 10 bases. The CDR3 length is 18 residues. CDR1 is SGHTA and CDR2 is FQGTGA in the germline V gene. V lost 5 bases and J lost 1; bases outside the gene matches: 12. In DNA form, the CDR3 reads TGTGCCAGCAGCCCCGACGAAGCGGGAGGGCTACGCACAGATACGCAGTATTTT. Translated, it gives CASSPDEAGGLRTDTQYF.

The chain links TRBV6-6 to TRBJ2-7; 7 bases match TRBD1. Unmatched junction bases numbered 7, after V lost 6 bases and J lost 2 bases. CDR3 size: 14 residues. Germline CDR1 reads MNHNY; CDR2 reads SVGAGI (reference sequence). In DNA, the CDR3 is TGTGCCAGCAGATACAGACAGGGCACCTACGAGCAGTACTTC. This sequence encodes CASRYRQGTYEQYF.

This rearrangement joins TRBV13 to TRBJ2-7; D perhaps matches TRBD2 (5 bases). CDR1 and CDR2 (germline): PRHDT, FYEKMQ (reference sequence). This CDR3 has 14 residues. V was clipped by 5 bases and J by 2 bases, with 13 bases between them. CDR3 loop: CASSKNPGTYEQYF. The CDR3 region has the DNA TGTGCCAGCAGCAAAAACCCGGGGACCTACGAGCAGTACTTC. Supplemented by reference TRBV13 and TRBJ2-7, the full variable domain reads AAGVIQSPRHLIKEKRETATLKCYPIPRHDTVYWYQQGPGQDPQFLISFYEKMQSDKGSIPDRFSAQQFSDYHSELNMSSLELGDSALYFCASSKNPGTYEQYFGPGTRLTVT.

A few counts support this clone. The rearrangement links TRBV11-2 to TRBJ1-5; 7 bases map to TRBD1. The ends lost 5 bases at V and 0 bases at J; junction bases unmatched: 10. There are 17 residues in the CDR3. Germline V gene data show CDR1 as SGHAT and CDR2 as FQNNGV. CDR3 loop: CASSRGQGGYSNQPQHF. CDR3 sequence (DNA): TGTGCCAGCAGCAGGGGGCAAGGCGGATATAGCAATCAGCCCCAGCATTTT.

About this clone itself: Other DNA sequences from this sample encode an identical CDR3 as well. The chain joins TRBV6-5 to TRBJ2-2; no reliable D call. Between the trimmed V and J ends, which lost 6 bases and 5 bases, there was a span of 4 bases. Per germline, CDR1 MNHEY and CDR2 SVGAGI. CDR3 length: 11 amino acids. The CDR3 nucleotides are TGTGCCAGCAGGGGGACCGGGGAGCTGTTTTTT. It yields the protein CASRGTGELFF.

The gene calls are TRBV30 and TRBJ2-7, with 7 nucleotides matching TRBD1. This CDR3 has 14 residues. Trimming took 0 bases from V and 3 from J; bases not matched to a gene: 5. Germline V gene data show CDR1 as GTSNPN and CDR2 as SVGIG (reference sequence). CDR3 sequence: CAWSVGQGVYEQYF. The CDR3 nucleotides are TGTGCCTGGAGTGTCGGTCAGGGGGTCTACGAGCAGTACTTC.

The rearrangement links TRBV7-8 to TRBJ1-1; 9 bases match TRBD1. Germline V gene lookup returns CDR1 SGHVS and CDR2 FQNEAQ. The V gene end was trimmed by 7 bases and the J gene end by 11 bases; junction bases not matched to a gene: 17. CDR3 size: 15 residues. The CDR3 reads CASNPGTGLIRRAFF. CDR3 nucleotides: TGTGCCAGCAACCCCGGGACAGGGCTTATTCGTAGGGCTTTCTTT.

On this clone: Other DNA sequences from this sample encode an identical CDR3 as well. The chain uses TRBV6-5 and TRBJ1-1; 7 bases map to TRBD1. The V segment lost 2 bases and the J segment 7 bases; nucleotides outside the gene matches: 10. Germline values: CDR1 MNHEY, CDR2 SVGAGI. CDR3 length: 15 amino acids. The CDR3 region is CASSYTTGRGIEAFF. Written as DNA, the CDR3 is TGTGCCAGCAGTTACACGACAGGGAGGGGTATTGAAGCTTTCTTT.